Presented here are 20 T cell receptor beta chains from one specimen sequenced in a study of T-cell reconstitution after alpha-beta-depleted transplantation in children. Unique molecular identifiers were incorporated during preparation of the TCRbeta library. TCRdb re-called the PCR reads with MiXCR, one entry per CDR3 protein. The table lists roughly 490,000 distinct CDR3 sequences, roughly an eighth of them singletons, with 14% in the top ten. Here the sequenced sample was PBMCs, mostly from graft donor cells, taken 180 days after TCRalphabeta/CD19-depleted stem cell transplant. The receptors come from a female patient between 2 and 15 years old who had a stem cell transplant for aplastic anemia, so the T cells may come from the graft donor.

This clonotype was seen repeatedly, ten times or more. The CDR3 coding sequence is TGTGCCAGCAGTTTGGGTACCTCTGGGGCCAACGTCCTGACTTTC. Translation gives CASSLGTSGANVLTF. The genes are TRBV12-3 or TRBV12-4 and TRBJ2-6; no clear D. The ends were cut back, 3 bases at V and 0 bases at J, with 6 bases in the middle. The CDR3 has 15 amino acids.

The V gene is TRBV7-9, the J gene TRBJ2-2; tentative D call: TRBD1 (5 bases). Trimming removed 3 bases at V and 1 base at J, with 12 bases between. CDR3 length: 16 residues. Germline V CDR1 and CDR2: SEHNR, FQNEAQ (reference sequence). CDR3: CASSFRARVNTGELFF. The CDR3 nucleotides are TGTGCCAGCAGCTTCAGGGCTCGGGTGAACACCGGGGAGCTGTTTTTT.

The rearrangement joins TRBV4-3 to TRBJ2-3; tentative D call: TRBD2 (5 bases). There are 14 residues in the CDR3. The V gene lost 8 bases and the J gene lost 1 base, with 13 bases spanning the gap. CDR1 LGHNA and CDR2 YSLEER come from the germline V gene. CDR3 in amino acids: CASRVAGGTDTQYF. The DNA for the CDR3 is TGCGCCAGCCGCGTTGCGGGCGGCACAGATACGCAGTATTTT.

This clonotype was counted between two and nine times. This sequence joins TRBV14 and TRBJ1-1, with D perhaps matching TRBD1 (5 bases). CDR3 size: 15 residues. V was cut by 2 bases and J by 1 base, with 11 bases left in between. Per germline, CDR1 SGHDN and CDR2 FVKESK. The CDR3 region has the DNA TGTGCCAGCAGCCAATACTGGGGGGGGAACACTGAAGCTTTCTTT. Its protein product is CASSQYWGGNTEAFF.

This clonotype was detected a few times. The rearrangement joins TRBV20-1 to TRBJ2-4; either TRBD1 or TRBD2 may fit D (5 bases each). The germline CDR1 and CDR2 sequences are DFQATT and SNEGSKA (reference sequence). The CDR3 length is 13 residues. The ends were cut back, 4 bases at V and 6 bases at J, with 13 bases in the middle. This CDR3 reads CSANLGTGNIQYF. Here the CDR3 DNA reads TGCAGTGCTAATTTAGGGACGGGAAACATTCAGTACTTC.

Only a few counts were recorded for this clonotype. J is TRBJ2-3 and V is TRBV20-1; D is possibly TRBD1 (6 bases). The germline V gene encodes CDR1 DFQATT and CDR2 SNEGSKA (reference sequence). Between the trimmed V and J ends, which lost 3 bases and 3 bases, there was a span of 13 bases. This CDR3 is 14 amino acids long. CDR3 amino acids: CSASVGARTDTQYF. The DNA of the CDR3 is TGCAGTGCTAGTGTGGGGGCGCGTACAGATACGCAGTATTTT.

This clonotype was seen once. CDR3 bases: TGTGCCAGCAGCTTATACCGGTGGGGAGGGAGCACAGATACGCAGTATTTT. Protein: CASSLYRWGGSTDTQYF. This chain joins TRBV11-2 and TRBJ2-3; 7 positions match TRBD2. The CDR3 runs to 17 residues. Trimming took 2 bases from V and 0 from J; bases not matched to a gene: 8. The germline V gene encodes CDR1 SGHAT and CDR2 FQNNGV.

This clonotype was detected a few times. CDR3 bases: TGTGCCACCAGTGATTTGAAAGATAGCAATCAGCCCCAGCATTTT. Encoded protein: CATSDLKDSNQPQHF. The chain employs TRBV24-1 and TRBJ1-5, with D unclear. This CDR3 is 15 amino acids long. V was trimmed by 0 bases and J by 0 bases, leaving 5 bases between them. The germline gives CDR1 KGHDR, CDR2 SFDVKD.

The gene calls are TRBV5-6 and TRBJ2-7; TRBD1 might be the D (6 bases). The CDR3 length is 15 residues. The germline V gene encodes CDR1 SGHDT and CDR2 YYEEEE. V lost 2 bases to trimming and J lost 1 base, with 13 bases between them. The CDR3, as DNA: TGTGCCAGCAGCTTCACAGGGTCTAAGTCCTACGAGCAGTACGTC. Its translation: CASSFTGSKSYEQYV.

V and J are TRBV21-1 and TRBJ2-2; the table's TRBD2 call for D was not verified on the DNA. TRBV21-1 is an annotated pseudogene. This CDR3 comprises 17 residues. CDR3 protein: CASSKDGSGTNTGELFF. CDR3 sequence (DNA): TGTGCCAGCAGCAAAGATGGTAGCGGAACGAACACCGGGGAGCTGTTTTTT.

The rearrangement links TRBV11-1 to TRBJ1-2; TRBD1 agrees at 9 bases. The V gene end was trimmed by 0 bases and the J gene end by 0 bases; junction bases not matched to a gene: 8. The germline V gene has CDR1 SGHAT and CDR2 FQDESV (reference sequence). CDR3 length equals 18 residues. The CDR3 DNA sequence: TGTGCCAGCAGCTTAGCCGACAGGGGGTACGGGGCTAACTATGGCTACACCTTC. It is translated as CASSLADRGYGANYGYTF.

V gene TRBV19 combines with J gene TRBJ2-5; a weak D match, TRBD2 (6 bases). The CDR3 spans 15 residues. Trimming pared 3 bases from V and 7 bases from J, leaving 18 bases between. In germline, CDR1 is LNHDA, CDR2 SQIVND (reference sequence). DNA for the CDR3: TGTGCCAGTAGTATCGGAGGGCTAGCCCGATCGACCCAGTACTTC. Its protein is CASSIGGLARSTQYF.

This clonotype was seen a few times. The chain recombines TRBV30 with TRBJ2-7; D might be TRBD2 (6 bases). Germline V gives CDR1 GTSNPN, CDR2 SVGIG (reference sequence). Trimming took 0 bases from V and 2 from J, leaving 11 bases between them. The CDR3 is 14 residues long. The DNA of the CDR3 is TGTGCCTGGAGTGTACGGTCGGGAGCCTACGAGCAGTACTTC. Protein: CAWSVRSGAYEQYF.

The V gene is TRBV20-1, the J gene TRBJ1-5; the D is unclear. Trimming stripped 6 bases from V and 0 bases from J, with 12 bases between. This CDR3 is built from 14 residues. Germline V gene sequence: CDR1 DFQATT, CDR2 SNEGSKA (reference sequence). DNA of the CDR3: TGCAGTGCCAAACCTGGTCATAGCAATCAGCCCCAGCATTTT. This codes for CSAKPGHSNQPQHF.

This clonotype was recorded many times. The genes are TRBV7-9 and TRBJ1-5, with D maybe TRBD1 (5 bases). The CDR3 loop spans 14 amino acids. Germline V lookup: CDR1 SEHNR, CDR2 FQNEAQ (reference sequence). The ends were cut back, 1 base at V and 5 bases at J, with 9 bases in the middle. The CDR3 DNA sequence: TGTGCCAGCAGCTTAGGTCCAGGGTATCAGCCCCAGCATTTT. Protein: CASSLGPGYQPQHF.

This clonotype was detected ten times or more. One end of the junction does not line up with germline, which may come from a read error. The chain employs TRBV29-1 and TRBJ1-2; possible D gene TRBD1, 6 bases. This CDR3 has 11 amino acids. Germline V CDR1 and CDR2: SQVTM, ANQGSEA. The CDR3 reads CSVEGGYGYTF. DNA of the CDR3: TGCAGCGTGGAAGGGGGATATGGCTACACCTTC. Drawing the rest from reference TRBV29-1 and TRBJ1-2, the complete variable domain is SAVISQKPSRDICQRGTSLTIQCQVDSQVTMMFWYRQQPGQSLTLIATANQGSEATYESGFVIDKFPISRPNLTFSTLTVSNMSPEDSSIYLCSVEGGYGYTFGSGTRLTVV.

This chain joins TRBV20-1 and TRBJ2-7; D is possibly TRBD2 (6 bases). The CDR3 sequence is 14 residues long. V lost 7 bases and J 3 bases, leaving 19 bases between the germline ends. Germline assignment: CDR1 DFQATT and CDR2 SNEGSKA (reference sequence). CDR3 DNA sequence: TGCAGTGGCGGATCTACTAGCAGATTCTACGAGCAGTACTTC. This codes for CSGGSTSRFYEQYF.

This clonotype was seen more than once but under ten times. The V gene is TRBV27, the J gene TRBJ1-1; possible D gene TRBD1, 5 bases. In germline, CDR1 is MNHEY, CDR2 SMNVEV (reference sequence). V was clipped by 0 bases and J by 4 bases, with 24 bases between them. This CDR3 has 19 amino acids. CDR3 in amino acids: CASSLSPWGPTRKGTEAFF. The CDR3 DNA is TGTGCCAGCAGTTTATCCCCCTGGGGCCCCACCCGGAAGGGCACTGAAGCTTTCTTT.

This clonotype was seen a handful of times. The chain combines TRBV20-1 with TRBJ1-2, with a possible D match to TRBD1 (6 bases). The germline V and J ends were trimmed by 1 base and 2 bases, with 14 bases remaining between them. Germline CDR1 DFQATT, CDR2 SNEGSKA (reference sequence). The CDR3 is 15 amino acids. CDR3 DNA: TGCAGTGCTAGAGGTTCAGGGGTGGAAAACTATGGCTACACCTTC. Amino acid sequence: CSARGSGVENYGYTF.

The rearrangement uses TRBV29-1 and TRBJ2-3; 13 positions agree with TRBD2. Trimming took 5 bases from V and 2 from J; bases not matched to a gene: 4. The CDR3 length is 15 residues. Germline-derived CDR1 and CDR2 are SQVTM and ANQGSEA. The DNA of the CDR3 is TGCAGCGTTCGGACTAGCGGGAGATTCACAGATACGCAGTATTTT. Amino acid sequence: CSVRTSGRFTDTQYF.